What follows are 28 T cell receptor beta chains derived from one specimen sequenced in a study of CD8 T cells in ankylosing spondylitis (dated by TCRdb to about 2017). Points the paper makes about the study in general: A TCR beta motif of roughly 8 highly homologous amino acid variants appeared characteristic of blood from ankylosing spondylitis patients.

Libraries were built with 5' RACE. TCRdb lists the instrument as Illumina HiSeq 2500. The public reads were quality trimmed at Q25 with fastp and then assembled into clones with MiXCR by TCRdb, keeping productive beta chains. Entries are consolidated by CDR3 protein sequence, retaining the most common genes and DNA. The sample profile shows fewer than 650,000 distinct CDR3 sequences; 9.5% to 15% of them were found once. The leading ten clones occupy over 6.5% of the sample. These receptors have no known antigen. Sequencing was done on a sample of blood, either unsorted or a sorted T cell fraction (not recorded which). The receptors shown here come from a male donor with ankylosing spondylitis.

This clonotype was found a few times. The CDR3 spells CASSQPGWTEAFF. CDR3 coding DNA: TGTGCCAGCAGCCAACCAGGGTGGACTGAAGCTTTCTTT. The chain uses TRBV14 and TRBJ1-1, with D tentatively TRBD1 (5 bases). The V end lost 2 bases, the J end lost 5 bases, and 9 bases lay between the germline ends. The CDR3 runs 13 residues. Germline V gene lookup returns CDR1 SGHDN and CDR2 FVKESK.

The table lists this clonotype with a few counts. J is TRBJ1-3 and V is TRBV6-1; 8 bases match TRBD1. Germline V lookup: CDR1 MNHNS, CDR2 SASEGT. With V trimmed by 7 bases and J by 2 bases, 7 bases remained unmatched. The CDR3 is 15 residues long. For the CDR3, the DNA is TGTGCCAGCAAACGGGGACAGGAGCCTGGAAACACCATATATTTT. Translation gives CASKRGQEPGNTIYF.

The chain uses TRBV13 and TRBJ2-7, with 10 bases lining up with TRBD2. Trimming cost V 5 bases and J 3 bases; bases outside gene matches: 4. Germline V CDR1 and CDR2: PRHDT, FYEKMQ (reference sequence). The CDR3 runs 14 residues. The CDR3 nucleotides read TGTGCCAGCAGCATCTGGACTAGCGGCTACGAGCAGTACTTC. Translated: CASSIWTSGYEQYF.

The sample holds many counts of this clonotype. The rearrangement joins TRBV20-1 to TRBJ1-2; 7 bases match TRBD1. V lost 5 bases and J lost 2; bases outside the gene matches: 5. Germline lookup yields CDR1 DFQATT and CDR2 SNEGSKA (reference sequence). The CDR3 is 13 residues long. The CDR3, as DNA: TGCAGTGCTCCTACAGGGGAAAACTATGGCTACACCTTC. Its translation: CSAPTGENYGYTF.

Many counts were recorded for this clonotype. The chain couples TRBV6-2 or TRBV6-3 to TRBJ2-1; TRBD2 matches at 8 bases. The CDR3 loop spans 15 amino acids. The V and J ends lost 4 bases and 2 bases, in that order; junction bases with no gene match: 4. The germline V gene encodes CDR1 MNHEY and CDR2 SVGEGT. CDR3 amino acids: CASSSSGPTYNEQFF. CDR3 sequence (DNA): TGTGCCAGCAGTTCTAGCGGGCCCACCTACAATGAGCAGTTCTTC.

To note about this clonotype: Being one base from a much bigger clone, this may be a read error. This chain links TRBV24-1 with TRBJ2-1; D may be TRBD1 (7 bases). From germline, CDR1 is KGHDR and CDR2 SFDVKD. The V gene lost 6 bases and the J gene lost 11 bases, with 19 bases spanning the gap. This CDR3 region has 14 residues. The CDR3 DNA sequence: TGTGCCACCAGTTGGAGGGGGCGCGAGAATCAGCAGTTCTTC. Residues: CATSWRGRENQQFF.

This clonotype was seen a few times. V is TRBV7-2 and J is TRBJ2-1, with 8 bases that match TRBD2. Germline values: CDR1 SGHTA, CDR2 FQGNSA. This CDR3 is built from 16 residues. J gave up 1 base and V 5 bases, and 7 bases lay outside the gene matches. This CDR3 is CASSPNSGKSYNEQFF. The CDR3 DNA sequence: TGTGCCAGCAGCCCGAATAGCGGGAAATCCTACAATGAGCAGTTCTTC. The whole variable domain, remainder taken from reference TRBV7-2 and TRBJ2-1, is GAGVSQSPSNKVTEKGKDVELRCDPISGHTALYWYRQSLGQGLEFLIYFQGNSAPDKSGLPSDRFSAERTGGSVSTLTIQRTQQEDSAVYLCASSPNSGKSYNEQFFGPGTRLTVL.

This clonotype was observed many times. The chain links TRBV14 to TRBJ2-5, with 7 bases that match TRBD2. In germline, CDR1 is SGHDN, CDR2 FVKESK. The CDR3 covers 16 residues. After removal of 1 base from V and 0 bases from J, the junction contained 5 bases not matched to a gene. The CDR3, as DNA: TGTGCCAGCAGCCAAGTGGCGGGAGACTACCAAGAGACCCAGTACTTC. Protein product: CASSQVAGDYQETQYF.

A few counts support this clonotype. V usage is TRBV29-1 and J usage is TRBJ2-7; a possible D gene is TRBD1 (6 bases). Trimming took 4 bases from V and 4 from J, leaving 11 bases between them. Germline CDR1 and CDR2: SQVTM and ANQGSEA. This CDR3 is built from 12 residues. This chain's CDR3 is CSVGDKTYEQYF. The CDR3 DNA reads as TGCAGCGTTGGGGACAAAACATACGAGCAGTACTTC.

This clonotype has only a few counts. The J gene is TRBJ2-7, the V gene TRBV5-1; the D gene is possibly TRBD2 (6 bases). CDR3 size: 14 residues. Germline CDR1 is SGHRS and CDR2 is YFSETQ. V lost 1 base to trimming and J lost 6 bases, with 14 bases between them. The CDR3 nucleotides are TGCGCCAGCAGCTTGATCCAGGGAGGTAGCGAGCAGTACGTC. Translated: CASSLIQGGSEQYV.

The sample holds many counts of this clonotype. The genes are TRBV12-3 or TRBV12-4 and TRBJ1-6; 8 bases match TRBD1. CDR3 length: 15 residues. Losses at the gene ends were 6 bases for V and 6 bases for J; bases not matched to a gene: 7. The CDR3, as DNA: TGTGCCAGCAGCCAAAGACAGGGGTTTAATTCACCCCTCCACTTT. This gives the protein CASSQRQGFNSPLHF.

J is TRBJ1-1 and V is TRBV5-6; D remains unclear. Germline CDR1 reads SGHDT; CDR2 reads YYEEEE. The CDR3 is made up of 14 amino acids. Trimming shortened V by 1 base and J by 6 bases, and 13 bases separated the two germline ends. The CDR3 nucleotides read TGTGCCAGCAGCTTGCCGGGGATTAGGTCTGAAGCTTTCTTT. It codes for CASSLPGIRSEAFF.

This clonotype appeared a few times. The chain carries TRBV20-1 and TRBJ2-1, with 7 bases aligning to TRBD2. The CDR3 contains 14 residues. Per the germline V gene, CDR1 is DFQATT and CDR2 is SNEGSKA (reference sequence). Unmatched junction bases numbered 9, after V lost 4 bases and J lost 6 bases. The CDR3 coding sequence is TGCAGTGCTAACGTGGGAGGGCCCTCCAATGAGCAGTTCTTC. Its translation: CSANVGGPSNEQFF.

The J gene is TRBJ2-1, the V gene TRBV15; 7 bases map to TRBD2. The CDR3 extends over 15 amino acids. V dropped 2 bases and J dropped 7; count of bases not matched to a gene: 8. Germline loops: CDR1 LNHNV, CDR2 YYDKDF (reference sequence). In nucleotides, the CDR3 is TGTGCCACCAGCAGAAGCGGGGTACTAAGGAATGAGCAGTTCTTC. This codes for CATSRSGVLRNEQFF.

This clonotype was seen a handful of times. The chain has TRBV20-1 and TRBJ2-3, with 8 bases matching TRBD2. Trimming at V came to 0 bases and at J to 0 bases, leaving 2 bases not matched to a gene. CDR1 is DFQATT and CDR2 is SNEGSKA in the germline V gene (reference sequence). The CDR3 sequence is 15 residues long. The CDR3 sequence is CSARDASGSTDTQYF. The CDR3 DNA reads TGCAGTGCTAGAGATGCTAGCGGGAGCACAGATACGCAGTATTTT.

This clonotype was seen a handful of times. The CDR3 region has the DNA TGCGCCACCTCCTTAGCGGGAGGGGTTTACAATGAGCAGTTCTTC. Residues: CATSLAGGVYNEQFF. The V and J genes are TRBV10-2 and TRBJ2-1; TRBD2 matches at 11 bases. V lost 10 bases and J lost 4; bases outside the gene matches: 9. Germline V gives CDR1 WSHSY, CDR2 SAAADI. This CDR3 contains 15 residues.

The CDR3 here is CSAATGGSYEQYF. The CDR3 DNA sequence: TGCAGTGCAGCTACAGGGGGCTCCTACGAGCAGTACTTC. The chain combines TRBV20-1 with TRBJ2-7; 8 bases align to TRBD1. V trimming: 6 bases; J trimming: 0 bases; junction bases outside the gene matches: 4. Looked up from germline, CDR1 is DFQATT and CDR2 is SNEGSKA (reference sequence). This CDR3 region has 13 residues.

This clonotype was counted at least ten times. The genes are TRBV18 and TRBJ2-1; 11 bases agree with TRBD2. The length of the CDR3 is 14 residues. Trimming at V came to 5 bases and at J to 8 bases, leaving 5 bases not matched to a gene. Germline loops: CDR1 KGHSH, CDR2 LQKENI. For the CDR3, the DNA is TGTGCCAGCTCATCGACTAGCGGGATTCATGAGCAGTTCTTC. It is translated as CASSSTSGIHEQFF. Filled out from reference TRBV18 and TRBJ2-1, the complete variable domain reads NAGVMQNPRHLVRRRGQEARLRCSPMKGHSHVYWYRQLPEEGLKFMVYLQKENIIDESGMPKERFSAEFPKEGPSILRIQQVVRGDSAAYFCASSSTSGIHEQFFGPGTRLTVL.

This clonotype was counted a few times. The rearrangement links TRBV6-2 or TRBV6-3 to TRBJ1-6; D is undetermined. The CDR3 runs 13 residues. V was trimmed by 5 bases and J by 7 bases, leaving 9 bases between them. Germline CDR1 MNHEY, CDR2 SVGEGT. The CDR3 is CASSLFRNSPLHF. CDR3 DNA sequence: TGTGCCAGCAGTCTGTTCAGGAATTCACCCCTCCACTTT.

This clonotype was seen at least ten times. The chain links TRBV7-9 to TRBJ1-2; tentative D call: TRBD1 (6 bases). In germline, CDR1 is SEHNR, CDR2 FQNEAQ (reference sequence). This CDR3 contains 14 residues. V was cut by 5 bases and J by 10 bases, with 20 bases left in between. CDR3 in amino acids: CASSPRIGQTDYTF. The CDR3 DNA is TGTGCCAGCAGCCCCCGGATTGGACAGACAGACTACACCTTC. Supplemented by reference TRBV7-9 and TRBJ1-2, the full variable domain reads DTGVSQNPRHKITKRGQNVTFRCDPISEHNRLYWYRQTLGQGPEFLTYFQNEAQLEKSRLLSDRFSAERPKGSFSTLEIQRTEQGDSAMYLCASSPRIGQTDYTFGSGTRLTVV.

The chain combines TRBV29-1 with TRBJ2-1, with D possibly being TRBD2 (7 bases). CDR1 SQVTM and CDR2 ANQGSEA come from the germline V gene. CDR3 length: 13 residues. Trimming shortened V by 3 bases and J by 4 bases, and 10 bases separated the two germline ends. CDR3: CSVERGGYNEQFF. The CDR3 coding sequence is TGCAGCGTTGAGAGGGGGGGGTACAATGAGCAGTTCTTC.

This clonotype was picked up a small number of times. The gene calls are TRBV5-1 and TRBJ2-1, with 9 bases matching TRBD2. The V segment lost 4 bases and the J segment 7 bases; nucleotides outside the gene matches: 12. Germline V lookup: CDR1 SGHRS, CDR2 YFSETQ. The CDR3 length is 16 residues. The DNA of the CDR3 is TGCGCCAGCAGCCCCCGCGTAGCGGGAGAGGTAAATGAGCAGTTCTTC. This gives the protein CASSPRVAGEVNEQFF.

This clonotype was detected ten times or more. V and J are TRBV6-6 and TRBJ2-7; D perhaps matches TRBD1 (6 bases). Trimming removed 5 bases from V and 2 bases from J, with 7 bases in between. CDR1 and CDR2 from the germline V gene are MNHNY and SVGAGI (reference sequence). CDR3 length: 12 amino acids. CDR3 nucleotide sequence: TGTGCCAGCAGTAGGACAGCCTACGAGCAGTACTTC. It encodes CASSRTAYEQYF.

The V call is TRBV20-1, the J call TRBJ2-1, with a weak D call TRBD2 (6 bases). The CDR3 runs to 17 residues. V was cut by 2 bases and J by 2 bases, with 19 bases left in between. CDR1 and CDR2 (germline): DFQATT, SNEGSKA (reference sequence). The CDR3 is CSARRPGGGGTYNEQFF. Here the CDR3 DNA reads TGCAGTGCTAGAAGGCCCGGGGGAGGCGGGACCTACAATGAGCAGTTCTTC.

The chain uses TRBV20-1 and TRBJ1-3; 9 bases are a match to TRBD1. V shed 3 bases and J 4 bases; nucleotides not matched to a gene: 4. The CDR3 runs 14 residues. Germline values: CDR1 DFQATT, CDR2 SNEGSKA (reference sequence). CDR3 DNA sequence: TGCAGTGCTAGTGAAGGGACAGGGGGAAACACCATATATTTT. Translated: CSASEGTGGNTIYF.

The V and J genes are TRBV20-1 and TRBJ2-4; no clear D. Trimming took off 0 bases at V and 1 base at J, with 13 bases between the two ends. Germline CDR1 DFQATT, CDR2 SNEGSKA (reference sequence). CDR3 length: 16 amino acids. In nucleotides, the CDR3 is TGCAGTGCTAGAGATCGCAGGAACGGGGCCAAAAACATTCAGTACTTC. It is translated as CSARDRRNGAKNIQYF.

In nucleotides, the CDR3 is TGTGCCAGCAGTGCGGGGACAGGGGTTCTCACTGAAGCTTTCTTT. Translated: CASSAGTGVLTEAFF. This rearrangement joins TRBV6-1 to TRBJ1-1; 10 nucleotides align to TRBD1. J was trimmed by 4 bases and V by 4 bases; bases with no gene match: 6. The CDR3 has 15 residues. From germline, CDR1 is MNHNS and CDR2 SASEGT.

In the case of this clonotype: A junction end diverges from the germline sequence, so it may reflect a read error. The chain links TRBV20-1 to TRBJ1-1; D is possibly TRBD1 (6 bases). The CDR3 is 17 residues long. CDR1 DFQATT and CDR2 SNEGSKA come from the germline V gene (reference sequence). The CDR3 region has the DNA TGCTGTGCTAGAGTCGGCTTTATTGGACAGATGAACACTGAAGCTTTCTTT. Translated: CCARVGFIGQMNTEAFF.